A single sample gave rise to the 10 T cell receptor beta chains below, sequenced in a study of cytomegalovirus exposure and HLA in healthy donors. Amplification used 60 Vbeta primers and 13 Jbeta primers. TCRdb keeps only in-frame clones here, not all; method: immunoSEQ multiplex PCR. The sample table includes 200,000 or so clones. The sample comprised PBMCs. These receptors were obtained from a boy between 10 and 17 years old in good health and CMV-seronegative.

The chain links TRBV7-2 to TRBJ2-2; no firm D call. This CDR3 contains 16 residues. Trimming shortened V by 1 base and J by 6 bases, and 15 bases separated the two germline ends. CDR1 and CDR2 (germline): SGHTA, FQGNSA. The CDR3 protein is CASSLGYYAVPGELFF. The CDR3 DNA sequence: TGTGCCAGCAGCTTAGGATATTACGCGGTACCCGGGGAGCTGTTTTTT. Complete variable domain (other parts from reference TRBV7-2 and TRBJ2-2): GAGVSQSPSNKVTEKGKDVELRCDPISGHTALYWYRQSLGQGLEFLIYFQGNSAPDKSGLPSDRFSAERTGGSVSTLTIQRTQQEDSAVYLCASSLGYYAVPGELFFGEGSRLTVL.

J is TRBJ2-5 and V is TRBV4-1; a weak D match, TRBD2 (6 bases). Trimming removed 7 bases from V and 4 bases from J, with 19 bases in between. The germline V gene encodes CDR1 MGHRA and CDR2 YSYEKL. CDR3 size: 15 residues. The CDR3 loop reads CASTFGGSHPETQYF. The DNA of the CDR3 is TGCGCCAGCACTTTTGGAGGGTCCCACCCAGAGACCCAGTACTTC.

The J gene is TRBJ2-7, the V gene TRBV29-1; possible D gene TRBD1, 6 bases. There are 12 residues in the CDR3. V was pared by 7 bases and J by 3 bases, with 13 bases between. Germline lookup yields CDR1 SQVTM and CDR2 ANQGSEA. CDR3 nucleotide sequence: TGCAGCGCAACAGGGTTCGGCTACGAGCAGTACTTC. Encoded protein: CSATGFGYEQYF.

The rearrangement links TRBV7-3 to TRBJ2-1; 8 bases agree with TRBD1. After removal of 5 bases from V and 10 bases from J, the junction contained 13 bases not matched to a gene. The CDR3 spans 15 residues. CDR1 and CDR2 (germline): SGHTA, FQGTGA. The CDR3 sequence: CASSLFKSGTGEQFF. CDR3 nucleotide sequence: TGTGCCAGCAGCCTATTTAAGAGTGGGACAGGAGAGCAGTTCTTC.

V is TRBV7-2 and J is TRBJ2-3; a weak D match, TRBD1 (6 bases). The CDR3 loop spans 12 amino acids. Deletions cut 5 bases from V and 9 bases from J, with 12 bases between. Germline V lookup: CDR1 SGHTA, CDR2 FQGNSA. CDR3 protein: CASSPDRETQYF. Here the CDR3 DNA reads TGTGCCAGCAGCCCGGACAGAGAAACGCAGTATTTT.

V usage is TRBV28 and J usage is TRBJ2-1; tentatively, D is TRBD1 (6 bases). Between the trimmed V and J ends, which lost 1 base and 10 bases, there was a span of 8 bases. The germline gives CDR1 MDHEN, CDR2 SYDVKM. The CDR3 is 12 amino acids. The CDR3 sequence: CASSLFGTEQFF. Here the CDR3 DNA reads TGTGCCAGCAGTTTATTCGGGACAGAGCAGTTCTTC.

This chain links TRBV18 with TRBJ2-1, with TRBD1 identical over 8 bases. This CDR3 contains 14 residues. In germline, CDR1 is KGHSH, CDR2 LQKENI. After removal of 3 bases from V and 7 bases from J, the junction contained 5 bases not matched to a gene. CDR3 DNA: TGTGCCAGCTCACCGCAGGGGGCGAAAAATGAGCAGTTCTTC. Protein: CASSPQGAKNEQFF.

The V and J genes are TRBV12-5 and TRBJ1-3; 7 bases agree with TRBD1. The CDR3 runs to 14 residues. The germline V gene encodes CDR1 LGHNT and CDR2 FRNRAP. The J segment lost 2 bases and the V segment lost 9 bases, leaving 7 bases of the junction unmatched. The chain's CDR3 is CASGATGTGNTIYF. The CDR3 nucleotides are TGTGCTAGCGGAGCGACAGGGACTGGAAACACCATATATTTT. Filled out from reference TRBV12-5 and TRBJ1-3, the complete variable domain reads DARVTQTPRHKVTEMGQEVTMRCQPILGHNTVFWYRQTMMQGLELLAYFRNRAPLDDSGMPKDRFSAEMPDATLATLKIQPSEPRDSAVYFCASGATGTGNTIYFGEGSWLTVV.

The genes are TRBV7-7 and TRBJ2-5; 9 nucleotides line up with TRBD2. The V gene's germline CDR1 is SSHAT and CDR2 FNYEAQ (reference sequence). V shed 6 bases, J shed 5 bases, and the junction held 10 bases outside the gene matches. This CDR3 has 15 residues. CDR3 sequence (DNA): TGTGCCAGCAGTTCCGGACTAGCGCGAGGGGAGACCCAGTACTTC. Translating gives CASSSGLARGETQYF.

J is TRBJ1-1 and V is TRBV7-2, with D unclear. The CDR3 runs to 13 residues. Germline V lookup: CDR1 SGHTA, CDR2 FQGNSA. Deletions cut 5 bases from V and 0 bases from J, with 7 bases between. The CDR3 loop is CASSRSMNTEAFF. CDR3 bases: TGTGCCAGCAGCAGAAGCATGAACACTGAAGCTTTCTTT.